These T cell receptor beta chains were read from a single sample in a study of cytomegalovirus exposure and HLA in healthy donors. Method: immunoSEQ multiplex PCR; TCRdb's copy keeps in-frame clones and lacks some. Reported are roughly 120,000 clones; the ten largest clones contain roughly 4%. Sequenced input: PBMCs. Receptors originate from a man between 18 and 29 years old in good health and CMV-seronegative. Each CDR3 is given with its conserved first and last residue. The order of the fields is D gene, V gene, J gene, CDR3 protein, CDR3 DNA. The D gene is left open where the match is weak.

D: -; V: TRBV5-1; J: TRBJ2-3; CDR3: CASSWGDFVTSTDTQYF; DNA: TGCGCCAGCAGCTGGGGGGACTTCGTAACTAGCACAGATACGCAGTATTTT
D: -; V: TRBV28; J: TRBJ1-5; CDR3: CASSFPTTKGGAHQPQHF; DNA: TGTGCCAGCAGTTTTCCCACCACCAAGGGTGGGGCTCATCAGCCCCAGCATTTT
D: TRBD2; V: TRBV19; J: TRBJ2-4; CDR3: CASGLAGKNIQYF; DNA: TGTGCCAGTGGACTAGCGGGAAAAAACATTCAGTACTTC
D: TRBD1; V: TRBV7-9; J: TRBJ1-2; CDR3: CASRGGTGDGYTF; DNA: TGTGCCAGCAGGGGAGGGACAGGGGATGGCTACACCTTC
D: TRBD2; V: TRBV2; J: TRBJ2-3; CDR3: CASRFPTSGITDTQYF; DNA: TGTGCCAGCAGATTCCCGACTAGCGGGATTACAGATACGCAGTATTTT
D: TRBD2; V: TRBV6-1; J: TRBJ2-1; CDR3: CASSATSGYNEQFF; DNA: TGTGCCAGCAGTGCAACTAGCGGGTACAATGAGCAGTTCTTC
D: -; V: TRBV30; J: TRBJ1-2; CDR3: CAWSVGVGGYTF; DNA: TGTGCCTGGAGTGTAGGGGTAGGGGGCTACACCTTC
D: -; V: TRBV6-1; J: TRBJ1-2; CDR3: CASSEKPDRHYGYTF; DNA: TGTGCCAGCAGTGAAAAACCAGACAGACACTATGGCTACACCTTC
D: -; V: TRBV19; J: TRBJ2-7; CDR3: CASSIGNAGSYEQYF; DNA: TGTGCCAGTAGTATCGGCAATGCGGGCTCCTACGAGCAGTACTTC
D: -; V: TRBV19; J: TRBJ2-6; CDR3: CASRGAGANVLTF; DNA: TGTGCCAGTAGAGGGGCTGGGGCCAACGTCCTGACTTTC
D: TRBD1; V: TRBV2; J: TRBJ2-7; CDR3: CASSEHKGGQGAGTYEQYF; DNA: TGTGCCAGCAGTGAACATAAGGGGGGACAGGGGGCCGGGACCTACGAGCAGTACTTC
D: TRBD1; V: TRBV6-6; J: TRBJ1-5; CDR3: CASSPDRGRDQPQHF; DNA: TGTGCCAGCAGCCCGGACAGGGGGCGCGATCAGCCCCAGCATTTT
D: TRBD1; V: TRBV15; J: TRBJ2-5; CDR3: CATEAGGRIGQETQYF; DNA: TGTGCCACCGAGGCAGGGGGACGAATAGGGCAAGAGACCCAGTACTTC
D: TRBD1; V: TRBV23-1; J: TRBJ1-3; CDR3: CASSQGCGRQGQDTIYF; DNA: TGCGCCAGCAGTCAAGGTTGTGGTAGACAGGGGCAAGACACCATATATTTT
D: TRBD2; V: TRBV7-2; J: TRBJ2-5; CDR3: CASSLGSGGAVKTQYF; DNA: TGTGCCAGCAGCTTAGGGAGCGGGGGGGCGGTGAAGACCCAGTACTTC
D: TRBD1; V: TRBV11-2; J: TRBJ2-4; CDR3: CASARGQGINIQYF; DNA: TGTGCCAGCGCTAGGGGACAGGGGATAAACATTCAGTACTTC
D: -; V: TRBV7-9; J: TRBJ1-1; CDR3: CASSLDRGGTEAFF; DNA: TGTGCCAGCAGCTTAGATCGGGGGGGCACTGAAGCTTTCTTT
D: TRBD2; V: TRBV5-4; J: TRBJ2-5; CDR3: CASSPLADQETQYF; DNA: TGTGCCAGCAGCCCGCTAGCGGATCAAGAGACCCAGTACTTC
D: TRBD1; V: TRBV6-5; J: TRBJ1-5; CDR3: CASRQTGGVGPQHF; DNA: TGTGCCAGCAGGCAAACAGGGGGCGTTGGGCCCCAGCATTTT
D: -; V: TRBV5-1; J: TRBJ1-1; CDR3: CASSLGQHTEAFF; DNA: TGCGCCAGCAGCTTAGGACAGCACACTGAAGCTTTCTTT
D: TRBD2; V: TRBV19; J: TRBJ2-3; CDR3: CASSMGLAGGSSTDTQYF; DNA: TGTGCCAGTAGTATGGGACTAGCGGGGGGGTCTAGCACAGATACGCAGTATTTT
D: -; V: TRBV6-5; J: TRBJ2-1; CDR3: CASRPFGSYEQFF; DNA: TGTGCCAGCAGGCCCTTTGGGAGCTATGAGCAGTTCTTC
D: -; V: TRBV5-1; J: TRBJ2-2; CDR3: CASSPERPRANTGELFF; DNA: TGCGCCAGCAGCCCCGAGCGCCCGAGGGCGAACACCGGGGAGCTGTTTTTT
D: -; V: TRBV28; J: TRBJ1-2; CDR3: CASTPGGKANYGYTF; DNA: TGTGCCAGCACCCCGGGGGGTAAAGCTAACTATGGCTACACCTTC
D: TRBD1; V: TRBV5-5; J: TRBJ1-1; CDR3: CASRQGANTEAFF; DNA: TGTGCCAGCAGACAGGGGGCGAACACTGAAGCTTTCTTT
D: TRBD2; V: TRBV19; J: TRBJ2-2; CDR3: CASSIGGTRVAGELFF; DNA: TGTGCCAGTAGTATCGGGGGGACCCGAGTCGCCGGGGAGCTGTTTTTT
D: TRBD1; V: TRBV27; J: TRBJ1-2; CDR3: CASSLRTGAYYGYTF; DNA: TGTGCCAGCAGTCTCCGGACAGGCGCGTACTATGGCTACACCTTC
D: -; V: TRBV5-6; J: TRBJ2-7; CDR3: CASSLEGYEQYF; DNA: TGTGCCAGCAGCTTGGAGGGGTACGAGCAGTACTTC
D: -; V: TRBV10-3; J: TRBJ2-6; CDR3: CAISDPGAPGANVLTF; DNA: TGTGCCATCAGTGACCCAGGGGCTCCTGGGGCCAACGTCCTGACTTTC
D: TRBD1; V: TRBV4-2; J: TRBJ1-1; CDR3: CASSPGDRGYTEAFF; DNA: TGTGCCAGCAGCCCCGGGGACAGGGGTTATACTGAAGCTTTCTTT
D: -; V: TRBV25-1; J: TRBJ1-1; CDR3: CASSGLGGTNTEAFF; DNA: TGTGCCAGCAGTGGACTTGGGGGGACGAACACTGAAGCTTTCTTT
D: TRBD1; V: TRBV4-1; J: TRBJ2-7; CDR3: CASSQDRDSSYEQYF; DNA: TGCGCCAGCAGCCAGGATAGGGACAGCTCCTACGAGCAGTACTTC
D: TRBD1; V: TRBV5-1; J: TRBJ2-7; CDR3: CASSLGWTGVNEQYF; DNA: TGCGCCAGCAGCTTGGGATGGACAGGGGTAAACGAGCAGTACTTC
D: TRBD2; V: TRBV5-1; J: TRBJ2-1; CDR3: CASSLGTSGRSYNEQFF; DNA: TGCGCCAGCAGCTTGGGGACTAGCGGGAGGTCTTACAATGAGCAGTTCTTC
D: TRBD2; V: TRBV5-1; J: TRBJ2-7; CDR3: CASSPTSGGDSYEQYF; DNA: TGCGCCAGCAGCCCGACTAGCGGGGGAGATAGCTACGAGCAGTACTTC
D: TRBD1; V: TRBV18; J: TRBJ1-1; CDR3: CASSPLDRESTEAFF; DNA: TGTGCCAGCTCACCTTTGGACAGGGAAAGTACTGAAGCTTTCTTT
D: TRBD1; V: TRBV18; J: TRBJ2-3; CDR3: CASSPRTGLTDTQYF; DNA: TGTGCCAGCTCTCCAAGGACAGGGCTCACAGATACGCAGTATTTT
D: -; V: TRBV2; J: TRBJ2-1; CDR3: CASTGTGQFF; DNA: TGTGCCAGCACTGGGACTGGGCAGTTCTTC
D: TRBD2; V: TRBV14; J: TRBJ2-7; CDR3: CASSQVWTSGAYEQYF; DNA: TGTGCCAGCAGCCAAGTATGGACTAGCGGAGCGTACGAGCAGTACTTC
D: -; V: TRBV5-1; J: TRBJ2-1; CDR3: CASSVSWGAYSEQFF; DNA: TGCGCCAGCAGCGTGTCGTGGGGAGCATACAGTGAGCAGTTCTTC
D: TRBD1; V: TRBV28; J: TRBJ2-7; CDR3: CASSPPAGTGAIYEQYF; DNA: TGTGCCAGCAGTCCGCCGGCCGGGACAGGGGCGATCTACGAGCAGTACTTC
D: TRBD2; V: TRBV10-2; J: TRBJ2-7; CDR3: CASELAGVNEQYF; DNA: TGCGCCAGCGAACTAGCGGGAGTTAACGAGCAGTACTTC
D: TRBD1; V: TRBV5-4; J: TRBJ1-1; CDR3: CASSLRDREELLAFF; DNA: TGTGCCAGCAGCTTACGGGACAGGGAGGAGCTCCTGGCTTTCTTT
D: TRBD1; V: TRBV7-9; J: TRBJ2-6; CDR3: CASSFSRRQGFGGANVLTF; DNA: TGTGCCAGCAGCTTTTCCCGGCGACAGGGATTCGGTGGGGCCAACGTCCTGACTTTC
D: TRBD2; V: TRBV6-5; J: TRBJ2-7; CDR3: CASSTTSDSYEQYF; DNA: TGTGCCAGCAGCACCACTAGCGACTCCTACGAGCAGTACTTC
D: -; V: TRBV7-6; J: TRBJ1-2; CDR3: CASSLGHKNYGYTF; DNA: TGTGCCAGCAGCTTGGGACACAAGAACTATGGCTACACCTTC
D: TRBD2; V: TRBV6-1; J: TRBJ2-1; CDR3: CASSEASSGGPYNEQFF; DNA: TGTGCCAGCAGTGAAGCCTCTAGCGGGGGTCCCTACAATGAGCAGTTCTTC
D: -; V: TRBV28; J: TRBJ2-7; CDR3: CASSFPPFFEQYF; DNA: TGTGCCAGCAGTTTCCCCCCTTTTTTCGAGCAGTACTTC
D: TRBD2; V: TRBV5-4; J: TRBJ2-2; CDR3: CASSFGLAGNTGELFF; DNA: TGTGCCAGCAGCTTCGGACTAGCGGGAAATACCGGGGAGCTGTTTTTT
D: -; V: TRBV9; J: TRBJ2-2; CDR3: CASSPRQGITGELFF; DNA: TGTGCCAGCAGCCCCCGTCAGGGTATCACCGGGGAGCTGTTTTTT
D: -; V: TRBV9; J: TRBJ2-1; CDR3: CASSASYNEQFF; DNA: TGTGCCAGCAGCGCGAGCTACAATGAGCAGTTCTTC
D: -; V: TRBV7-6; J: TRBJ1-2; CDR3: CASSLGRGYGYTF; DNA: TGTGCCAGCAGCTTAGGACGAGGCTATGGCTACACCTTC